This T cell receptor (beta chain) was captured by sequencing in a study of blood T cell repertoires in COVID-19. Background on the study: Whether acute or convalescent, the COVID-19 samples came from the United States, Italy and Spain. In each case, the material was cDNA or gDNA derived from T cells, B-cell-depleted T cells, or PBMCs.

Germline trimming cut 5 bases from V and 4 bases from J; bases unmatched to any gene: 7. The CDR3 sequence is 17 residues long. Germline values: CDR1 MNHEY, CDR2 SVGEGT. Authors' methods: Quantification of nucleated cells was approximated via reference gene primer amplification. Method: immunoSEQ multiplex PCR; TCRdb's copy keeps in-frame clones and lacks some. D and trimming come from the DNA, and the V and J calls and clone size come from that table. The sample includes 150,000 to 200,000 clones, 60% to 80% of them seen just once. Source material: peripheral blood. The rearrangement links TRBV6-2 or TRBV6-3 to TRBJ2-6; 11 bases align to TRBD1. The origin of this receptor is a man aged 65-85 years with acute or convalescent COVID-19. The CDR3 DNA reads TGTGCCAGCAGTCAGGACAGGGGGCGCACCGGGGCCAACGTCCTGACTTTC. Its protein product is CASSQDRGRTGANVLTF.